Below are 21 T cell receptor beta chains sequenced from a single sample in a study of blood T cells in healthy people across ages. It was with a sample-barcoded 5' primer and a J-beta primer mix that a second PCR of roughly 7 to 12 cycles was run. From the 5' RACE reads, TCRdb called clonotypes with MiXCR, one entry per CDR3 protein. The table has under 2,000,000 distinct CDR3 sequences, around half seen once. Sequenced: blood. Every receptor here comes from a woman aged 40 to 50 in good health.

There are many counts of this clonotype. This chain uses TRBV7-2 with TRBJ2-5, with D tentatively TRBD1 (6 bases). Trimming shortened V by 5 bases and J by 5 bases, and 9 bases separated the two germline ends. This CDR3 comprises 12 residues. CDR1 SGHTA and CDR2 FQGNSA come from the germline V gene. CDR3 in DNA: TGTGCCAGCAGCACAGGGTCGGAGACCCAGTACTTC. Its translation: CASSTGSETQYF. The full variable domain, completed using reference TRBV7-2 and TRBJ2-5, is GAGVSQSPSNKVTEKGKDVELRCDPISGHTALYWYRQSLGQGLEFLIYFQGNSAPDKSGLPSDRFSAERTGGSVSTLTIQRTQQEDSAVYLCASSTGSETQYFGPGTRLLVL.

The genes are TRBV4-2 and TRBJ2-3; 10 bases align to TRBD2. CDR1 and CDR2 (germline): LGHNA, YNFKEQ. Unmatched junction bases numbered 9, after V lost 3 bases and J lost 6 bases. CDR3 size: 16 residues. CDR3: CASSHPSGGLVDTQYF. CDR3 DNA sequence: TGTGCCAGCAGCCACCCTAGCGGGGGTCTGGTTGATACGCAGTATTTT.

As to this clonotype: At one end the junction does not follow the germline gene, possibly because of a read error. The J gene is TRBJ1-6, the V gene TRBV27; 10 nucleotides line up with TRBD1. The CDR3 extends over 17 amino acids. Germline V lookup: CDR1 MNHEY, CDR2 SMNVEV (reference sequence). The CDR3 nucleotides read TGTGCTAGCAGGGGACTAACCGGGACAGGGGATAATTCACCCCTCCACTTT. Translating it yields CASRGLTGTGDNSPLHF.

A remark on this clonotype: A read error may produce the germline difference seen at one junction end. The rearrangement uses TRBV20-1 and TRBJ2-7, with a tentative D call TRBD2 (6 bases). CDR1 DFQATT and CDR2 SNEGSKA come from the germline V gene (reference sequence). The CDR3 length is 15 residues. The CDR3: CSARDSSGLSYEQYF. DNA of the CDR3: TGCAGCGCTAGAGATAGCTCGGGACTTTCCTACGAGCAGTACTTC.

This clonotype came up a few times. The DNA of the CDR3 is TGTGCCAGCGTGACAGACTCACCCTACGAGCAGTACTTC. This translates into CASVTDSPYEQYF. V and J are TRBV2 and TRBJ2-7; D is possibly TRBD1 (5 bases). Trimming removed 8 bases at V and 2 bases at J, with 13 bases between. Germline V CDR1 and CDR2: SNHLY, FYNNEI. The CDR3 extends over 13 amino acids.

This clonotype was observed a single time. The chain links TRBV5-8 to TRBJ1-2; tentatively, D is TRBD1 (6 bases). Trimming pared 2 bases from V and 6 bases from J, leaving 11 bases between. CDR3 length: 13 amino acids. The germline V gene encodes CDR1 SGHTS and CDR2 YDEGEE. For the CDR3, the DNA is TGTGCCAGCAGCTTCGGGGGCTGGGATGGCTACACCTTC. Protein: CASSFGGWDGYTF.

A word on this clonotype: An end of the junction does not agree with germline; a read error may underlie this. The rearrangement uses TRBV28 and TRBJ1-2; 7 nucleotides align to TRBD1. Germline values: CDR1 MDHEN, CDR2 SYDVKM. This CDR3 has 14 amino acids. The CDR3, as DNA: TGTGCCAGCAGTGTATGGAGCAGGGGGGACGGCTACACCTTC. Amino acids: CASSVWSRGDGYTF.

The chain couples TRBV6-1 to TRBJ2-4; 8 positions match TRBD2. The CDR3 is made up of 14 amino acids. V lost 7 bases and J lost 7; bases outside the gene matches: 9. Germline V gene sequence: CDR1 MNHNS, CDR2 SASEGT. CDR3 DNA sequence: TGTGCCAGCATTACCGGACTAGCATCGAACATTCAGTACTTC. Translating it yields CASITGLASNIQYF.

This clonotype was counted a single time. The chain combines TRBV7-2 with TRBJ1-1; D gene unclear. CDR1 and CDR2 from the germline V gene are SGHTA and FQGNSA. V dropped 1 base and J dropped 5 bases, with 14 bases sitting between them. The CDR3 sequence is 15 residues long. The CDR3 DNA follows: TGTGCCAGCAGCTTAGAGACGAGCAGGAGAACTGAAGCTTTCTTT. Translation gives CASSLETSRRTEAFF.

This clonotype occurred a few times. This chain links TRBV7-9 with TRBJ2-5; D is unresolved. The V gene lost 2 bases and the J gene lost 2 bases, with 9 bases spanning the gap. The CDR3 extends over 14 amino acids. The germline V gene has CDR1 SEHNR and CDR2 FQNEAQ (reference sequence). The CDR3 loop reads CASSLWPEQETQYF. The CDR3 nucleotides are TGTGCCAGCAGCTTATGGCCAGAACAAGAGACCCAGTACTTC.

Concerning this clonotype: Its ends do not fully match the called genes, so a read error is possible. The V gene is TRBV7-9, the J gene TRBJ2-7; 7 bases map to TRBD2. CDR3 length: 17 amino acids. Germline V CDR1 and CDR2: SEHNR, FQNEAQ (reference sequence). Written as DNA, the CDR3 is TGTACCAGCAGCTTAGAGGGAGGGATACCTAGCTCCTACGAGCAGTACTTC. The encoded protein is CTSSLEGGIPSSYEQYF.

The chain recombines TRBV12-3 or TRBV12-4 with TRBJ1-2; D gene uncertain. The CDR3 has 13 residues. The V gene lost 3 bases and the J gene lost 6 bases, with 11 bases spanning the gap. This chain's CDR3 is CASSFQSPNGYTF. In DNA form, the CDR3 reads TGTGCCAGCAGTTTTCAGTCACCGAATGGCTACACCTTC.

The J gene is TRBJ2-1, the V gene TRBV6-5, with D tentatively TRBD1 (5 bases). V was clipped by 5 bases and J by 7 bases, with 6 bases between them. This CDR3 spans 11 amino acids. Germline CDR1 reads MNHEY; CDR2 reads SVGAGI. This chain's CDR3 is CASSDSNEQFF. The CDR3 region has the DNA TGTGCCAGCAGTGACAGTAATGAGCAGTTCTTC.

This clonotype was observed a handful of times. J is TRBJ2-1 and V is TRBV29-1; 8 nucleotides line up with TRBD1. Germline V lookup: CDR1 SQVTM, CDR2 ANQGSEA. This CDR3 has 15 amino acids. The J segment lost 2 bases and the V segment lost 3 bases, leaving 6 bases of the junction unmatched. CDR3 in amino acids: CSVETGQGAYNEQFF. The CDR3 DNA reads TGCAGCGTTGAGACAGGACAGGGTGCCTACAATGAGCAGTTCTTC.

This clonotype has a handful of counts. The CDR3 spells CSAAKMGETQYF. The CDR3 nucleotides read TGCAGTGCTGCCAAAATGGGAGAGACCCAGTACTTC. The chain uses TRBV20-1 and TRBJ2-5; D ambiguous. The CDR3 sequence is 12 residues long. Germline-derived CDR1 and CDR2 are DFQATT and SNEGSKA (reference sequence). V shed 5 bases and J shed 4 bases, with 11 bases lying between them.

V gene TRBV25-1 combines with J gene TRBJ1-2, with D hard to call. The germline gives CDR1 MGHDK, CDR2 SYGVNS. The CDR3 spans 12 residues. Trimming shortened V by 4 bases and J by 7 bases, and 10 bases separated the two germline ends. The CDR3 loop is CASSGVVRGYTF. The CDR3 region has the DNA TGTGCCAGCAGTGGAGTAGTTCGTGGCTACACCTTC.

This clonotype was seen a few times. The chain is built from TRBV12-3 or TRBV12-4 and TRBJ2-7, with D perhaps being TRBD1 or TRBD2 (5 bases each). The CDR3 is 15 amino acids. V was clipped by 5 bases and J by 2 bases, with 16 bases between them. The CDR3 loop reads CASSPGQGVPYEQYF. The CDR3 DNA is TGTGCCAGCAGTCCTGGCCAGGGAGTCCCCTACGAGCAGTACTTC.

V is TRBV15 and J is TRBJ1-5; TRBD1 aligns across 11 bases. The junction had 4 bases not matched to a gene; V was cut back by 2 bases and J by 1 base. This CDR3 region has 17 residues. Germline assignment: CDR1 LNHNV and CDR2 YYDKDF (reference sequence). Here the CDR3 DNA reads TGTGCCACCAGCAGACCTGGACAGGGGGCGAGCAATCAGCCCCAGCATTTT. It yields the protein CATSRPGQGASNQPQHF. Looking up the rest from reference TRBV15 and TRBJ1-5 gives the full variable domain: DAMVIQNPRYQVTQFGKPVTLSCSQTLNHNVMYWYQQKSSQAPKLLFHYYDKDFNNEADTPDNFQSRRPNTSFCFLDIRSPGLGDTAMYLCATSRPGQGASNQPQHFGDGTRLSIL.

CDR3 region: CASSSHNNNYGYTF. The DNA of the CDR3 is TGTGCCAGCAGTTCCCACAATAATAACTATGGCTACACCTTC. The chain is built from TRBV28 and TRBJ1-2; D ambiguous. Germline CDR1 reads MDHEN; CDR2 reads SYDVKM. This CDR3 is built from 14 residues. V was trimmed by 4 bases and J by 1 base, leaving 10 bases between them.

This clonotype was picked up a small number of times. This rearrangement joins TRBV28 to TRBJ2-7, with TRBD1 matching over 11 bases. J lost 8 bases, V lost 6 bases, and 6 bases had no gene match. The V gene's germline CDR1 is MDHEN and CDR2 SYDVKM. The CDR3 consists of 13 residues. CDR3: CASSSGQGAKQYF. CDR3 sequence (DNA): TGTGCCAGCAGCTCCGGACAGGGGGCAAAGCAGTACTTC.

CDR3 nucleotide sequence: TGCAGTGCCAACACGGACAGGGAGTACGAGCAGTACTTC. Translating gives CSANTDREYEQYF. The genes are TRBV20-1 and TRBJ2-7; 8 bases line up with TRBD1. Per the germline V gene, CDR1 is DFQATT and CDR2 is SNEGSKA (reference sequence). The trim removed 6 bases at V and 4 bases at J, leaving 8 bases unmatched. The CDR3 is made up of 13 amino acids.